This T cell receptor beta chain was recovered during a study of vaccination effects on CD4 cells after COVID-19. Across the study: Antigen-specific CD4+ T cells were first expanded with viral peptide pools by the ViraFEST assay and only then sequenced. Each participant received a vaccine that was either BNT162b2 or mRNA-1273, given as two doses.

Produced via immunoSEQ multiplex PCR; TCRdb's table is partial and in-frame only. The table has about 76,000 clones, roughly three quarters seen once. Germline CDR1 is SGHDT and CDR2 is YYEEEE. Losses at the gene ends were 4 bases for V and 5 bases for J; bases not matched to a gene: 10. The CDR3 sequence is 15 residues long. As for this clone: Its antigen is currently unknown.

Following an approximately 10-day culture, CD4+ T cells were purified. The authors exchanged half the medium for IL-2 medium on days 3 and 7. The chain couples TRBV5-6 to TRBJ2-7, with 9 bases identical to TRBD1. Sequenced here: CD4+ T cells from PBMCs cultured without peptide, sampled before COVID-19 vaccination. The origin of this receptor is a human donor who received a COVID-19 vaccine. Written as DNA, the CDR3 is TGTGCCAGCAGCCACGGAAGACAGGGGGTCCACGAGCAGTACGTC. This sequence encodes CASSHGRQGVHEQYV.